The 8 T cell receptor beta chains presented below share a single source sample, sequenced in a study of blood T cell repertoires in COVID-19. The data were produced by immunoSEQ multiplex PCR, yet TCRdb's version contains in-frame clones alone and is incomplete. In the table there are about 250,000 clones, around 80% of which are singletons. Sequencing was carried out using peripheral blood. These receptors came from a man older than 75 with acute or convalescent COVID-19.

The chain uses TRBV3-1 (or the pseudogene TRBV3-2) and TRBJ1-1; TRBD1 aligns across 7 bases. The germline V gene has CDR1 LGHDT and CDR2 YNNKEL (reference sequence). The CDR3 loop spans 15 amino acids. The trim removed 4 bases at V and 4 bases at J, leaving 9 bases unmatched. The CDR3 reads CASSPWDRKGTEAFF. DNA for the CDR3: TGTGCCAGCAGCCCATGGGACAGAAAGGGCACTGAAGCTTTCTTT.

The chain is built from TRBV9 and TRBJ1-2; 7 bases align to TRBD1. V trimming: 0 bases; J trimming: 5 bases; junction bases outside the gene matches: 7. This CDR3 spans 15 amino acids. Germline V gene lookup returns CDR1 SGDLS and CDR2 YYNGEE. The CDR3 region has the DNA TGTGCCAGCAGCGTAGCCGGCAGGGGGATGTATGGCTACACCTTC. It specifies CASSVAGRGMYGYTF.

This clone was detected only once. J is TRBJ2-2 and V is TRBV13; D is possibly TRBD1 (5 bases). The CDR3 extends over 15 amino acids. V shed 10 bases and J shed 0 bases, with 15 bases lying between them. Germline CDR1 is PRHDT and CDR2 is FYEKMQ (reference sequence). As DNA, the CDR3 is TGTGCCACCACAGGACCCTCTCCGAACACCGGGGAGCTGTTTTTT. The encoded protein is CATTGPSPNTGELFF. Together with reference TRBV13 and TRBJ2-2, the CDR3 gives the full variable domain: AAGVIQSPRHLIKEKRETATLKCYPIPRHDTVYWYQQGPGQDPQFLISFYEKMQSDKGSIPDRFSAQQFSDYHSELNMSSLELGDSALYFCATTGPSPNTGELFFGEGSRLTVL.

This rearrangement joins TRBV5-6 to TRBJ2-5; 8 bases agree with TRBD1. With 4 bases clipped from V and 4 bases from J, the junction kept 12 bases outside the gene matches. Germline loops: CDR1 SGHDT, CDR2 YYEEEE. There are 16 residues in the CDR3. In DNA, the CDR3 is TGTGCCAGCAGCCCTGGACAGGGCTTCTTGGGAGAGACCCAGTACTTC. It encodes CASSPGQGFLGETQYF.

The chain is built from TRBV18 and TRBJ2-2, with TRBD1 as a possible D gene (6 bases). The CDR3 is 16 residues long. V was shortened by 0 bases and J by 2 bases, with 10 bases between the two germline ends. Germline CDR1 is KGHSH and CDR2 is LQKENI. The CDR3 sequence: CASSPPQGRNTGELFF. In DNA form, the CDR3 reads TGTGCCAGCTCACCACCCCAGGGGAGAAACACCGGGGAGCTGTTTTTT.

The chain links TRBV9 to TRBJ1-2; 11 nucleotides line up with TRBD1. The germline V gene has CDR1 SGDLS and CDR2 YYNGEE. The CDR3 has 14 residues. V dropped 4 bases and J dropped 7; count of bases not matched to a gene: 6. CDR3 sequence: CASSPGQGAGGYTF. The CDR3 DNA reads TGTGCCAGCAGCCCCGGACAGGGGGCGGGTGGCTACACCTTC.

CDR3 sequence reads: CASSQGLAGGEETQYF. CDR3 in DNA: TGCGCCAGCAGCCAAGGACTAGCGGGAGGAGAAGAGACCCAGTACTTC. The chain couples TRBV4-1 to TRBJ2-5; 13 bases are shared with TRBD2. This CDR3 spans 16 amino acids. Trimming cost V 1 base and J 3 bases; bases outside gene matches: 2. Germline lookup yields CDR1 MGHRA and CDR2 YSYEKL.

The chain employs TRBV30 and TRBJ1-3; TRBD1 is a possible D gene (6 bases). Germline V lookup: CDR1 GTSNPN, CDR2 SVGIG (reference sequence). Trimming removed 3 bases at V and 4 bases at J, with 13 bases between. The CDR3 runs 14 residues. The CDR3 region has the DNA TGTGCCTGGAGGCGAGGGGGTCTAGGAAACACCATATATTTT. Its translation is CAWRRGGLGNTIYF.